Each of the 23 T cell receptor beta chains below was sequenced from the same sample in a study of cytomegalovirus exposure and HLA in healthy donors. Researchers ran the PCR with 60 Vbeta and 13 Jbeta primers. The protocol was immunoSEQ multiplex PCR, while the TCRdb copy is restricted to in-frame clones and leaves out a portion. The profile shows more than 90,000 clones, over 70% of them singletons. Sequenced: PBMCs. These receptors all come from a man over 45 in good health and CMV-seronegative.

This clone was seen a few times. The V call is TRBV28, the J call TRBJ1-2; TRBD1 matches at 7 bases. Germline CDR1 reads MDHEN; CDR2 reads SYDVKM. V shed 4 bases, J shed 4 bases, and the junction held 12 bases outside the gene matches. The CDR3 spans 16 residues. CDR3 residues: CASSSSYGRGFYGYTF. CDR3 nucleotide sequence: TGTGCCAGCAGTTCGTCCTATGGCAGGGGGTTCTATGGCTACACCTTC.

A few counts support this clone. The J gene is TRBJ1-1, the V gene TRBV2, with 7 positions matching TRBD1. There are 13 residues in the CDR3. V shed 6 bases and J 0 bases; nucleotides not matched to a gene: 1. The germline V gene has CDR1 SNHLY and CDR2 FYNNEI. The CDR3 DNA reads TGTGCCAGCAGGGGACAGATGAACACTGAAGCTTTCTTT. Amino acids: CASRGQMNTEAFF.

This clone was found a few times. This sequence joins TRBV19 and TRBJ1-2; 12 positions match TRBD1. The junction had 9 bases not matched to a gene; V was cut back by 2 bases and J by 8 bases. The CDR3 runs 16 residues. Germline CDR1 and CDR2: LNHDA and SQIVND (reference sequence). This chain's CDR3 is CASSIPPGQGAIGYTF. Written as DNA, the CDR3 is TGTGCCAGTAGTATACCACCGGGACAGGGGGCGATCGGCTACACCTTC.

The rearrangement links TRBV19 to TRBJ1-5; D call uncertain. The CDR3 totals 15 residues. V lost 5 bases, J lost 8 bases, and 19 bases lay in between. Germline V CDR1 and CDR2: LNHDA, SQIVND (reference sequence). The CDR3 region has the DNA TGTGCCAGTAGTCTGGACCCGGGAGCAGGTGAGCCCCAGCATTTT. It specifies CASSLDPGAGEPQHF.

CDR3 DNA sequence: TGTGCCAGCAGTCCCCGAGGACAGGTCAATCAGCCCCAGCATTTT. It translates to CASSPRGQVNQPQHF. The chain carries TRBV28 and TRBJ1-5; 7 nucleotides line up with TRBD1. This CDR3 region has 15 residues. J lost 3 bases, V lost 5 bases, and 7 bases had no gene match. Germline V gene sequence: CDR1 MDHEN, CDR2 SYDVKM.

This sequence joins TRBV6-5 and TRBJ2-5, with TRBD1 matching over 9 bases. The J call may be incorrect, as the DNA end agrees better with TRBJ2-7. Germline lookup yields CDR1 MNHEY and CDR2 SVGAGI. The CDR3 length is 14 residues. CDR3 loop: CASSYHRTGDEQYF. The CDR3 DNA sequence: TGTGCCAGCAGTTACCATAGGACAGGGGACGAGCAGTACTTC.

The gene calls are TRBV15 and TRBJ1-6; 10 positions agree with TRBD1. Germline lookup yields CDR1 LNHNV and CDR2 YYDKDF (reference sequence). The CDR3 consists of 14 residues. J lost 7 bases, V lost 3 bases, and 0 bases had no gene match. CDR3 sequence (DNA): TGTGCCACCAGCAGGGACAGGGGGAATTCACCCCTCCACTTT. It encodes CATSRDRGNSPLHF.

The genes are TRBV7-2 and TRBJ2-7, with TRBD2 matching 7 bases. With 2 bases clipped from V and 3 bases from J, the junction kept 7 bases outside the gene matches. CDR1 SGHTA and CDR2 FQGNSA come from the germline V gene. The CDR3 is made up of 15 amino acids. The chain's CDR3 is CASSLSPGLIYEQYF. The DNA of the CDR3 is TGTGCCAGCAGCTTATCCCCGGGACTAATCTACGAGCAGTACTTC.

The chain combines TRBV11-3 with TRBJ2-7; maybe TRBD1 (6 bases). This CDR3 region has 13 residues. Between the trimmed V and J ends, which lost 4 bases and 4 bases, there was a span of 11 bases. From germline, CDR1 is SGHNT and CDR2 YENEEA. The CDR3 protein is CASSSGHGYEQYF. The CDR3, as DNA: TGTGCCAGCAGCTCGGGACATGGGTACGAGCAGTACTTC.

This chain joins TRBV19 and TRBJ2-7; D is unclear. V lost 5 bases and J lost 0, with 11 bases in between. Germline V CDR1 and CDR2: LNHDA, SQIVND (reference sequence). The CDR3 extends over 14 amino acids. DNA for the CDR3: TGTGCCAGTAGTTCCAGATTCCTCTCCTACGAGCAGTACTTC. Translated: CASSSRFLSYEQYF.

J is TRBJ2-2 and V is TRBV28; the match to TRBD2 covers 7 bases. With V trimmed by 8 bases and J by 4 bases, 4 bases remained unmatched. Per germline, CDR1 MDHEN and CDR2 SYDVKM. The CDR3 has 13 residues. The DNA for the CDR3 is TGTGCCAGCTCTTGGGGGGGCACCGGGGAGCTGTTTTTT. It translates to CASSWGGTGELFF.

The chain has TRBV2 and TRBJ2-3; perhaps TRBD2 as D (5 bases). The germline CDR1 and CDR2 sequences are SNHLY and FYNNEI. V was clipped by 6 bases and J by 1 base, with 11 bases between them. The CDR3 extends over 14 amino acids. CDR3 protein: CASRRVGGTDTQYF. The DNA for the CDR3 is TGTGCCAGCAGGAGGGTGGGCGGCACAGATACGCAGTATTTT.

CDR3 residues: CASSATSSTDTQYF. The DNA for the CDR3 is TGTGCCAGCAGCGCCACTAGCAGCACAGATACGCAGTATTTT. The V gene is TRBV7-3, the J gene TRBJ2-3; TRBD2 is a possible D gene (6 bases). The germline V gene encodes CDR1 SGHTA and CDR2 FQGTGA. This CDR3 is 14 amino acids long. V gave up 5 bases and J gave up 0 bases, with 9 bases separating them.

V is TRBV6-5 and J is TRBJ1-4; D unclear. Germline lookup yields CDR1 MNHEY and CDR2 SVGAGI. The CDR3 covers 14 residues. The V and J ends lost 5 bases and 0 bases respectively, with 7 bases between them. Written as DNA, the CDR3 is TGTGCCAGCAGTCCCCGTACAACTAATGAAAAACTGTTTTTT. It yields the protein CASSPRTTNEKLFF.

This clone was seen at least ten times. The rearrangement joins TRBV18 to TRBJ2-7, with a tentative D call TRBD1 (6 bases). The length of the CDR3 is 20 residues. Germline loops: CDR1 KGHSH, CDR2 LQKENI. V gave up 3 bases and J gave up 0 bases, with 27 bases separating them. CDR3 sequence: CASSPKSRGSALLSSYEQYF. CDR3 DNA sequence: TGTGCCAGCTCACCGAAATCCAGGGGCTCGGCCTTGCTTAGCTCCTACGAGCAGTACTTC.

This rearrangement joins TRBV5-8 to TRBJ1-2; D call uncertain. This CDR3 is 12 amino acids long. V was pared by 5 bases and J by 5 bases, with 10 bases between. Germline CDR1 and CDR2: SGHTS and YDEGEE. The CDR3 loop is CASSPGRYGYTF. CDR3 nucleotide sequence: TGTGCCAGCAGTCCTGGGCGTTATGGCTACACCTTC.

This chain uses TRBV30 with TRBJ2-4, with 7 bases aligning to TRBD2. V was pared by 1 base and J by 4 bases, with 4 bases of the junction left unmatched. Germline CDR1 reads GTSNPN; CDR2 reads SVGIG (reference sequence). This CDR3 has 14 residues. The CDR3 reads CAWSAGLDKNIQYF. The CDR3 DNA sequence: TGTGCCTGGAGTGCTGGACTAGATAAAAACATTCAGTACTTC.

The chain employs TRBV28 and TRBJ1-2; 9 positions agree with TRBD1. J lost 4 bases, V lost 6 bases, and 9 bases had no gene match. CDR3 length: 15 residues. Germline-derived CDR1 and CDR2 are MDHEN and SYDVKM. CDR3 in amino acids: CASSPGQGGAYGYTF. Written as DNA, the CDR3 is TGTGCCAGCAGCCCGGGACAGGGTGGCGCCTATGGCTACACCTTC.

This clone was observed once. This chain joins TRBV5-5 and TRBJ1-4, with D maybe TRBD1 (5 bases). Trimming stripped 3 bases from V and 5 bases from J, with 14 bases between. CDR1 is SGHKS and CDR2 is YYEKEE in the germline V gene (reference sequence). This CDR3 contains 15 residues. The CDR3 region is CASSSDRGGNEKLFF. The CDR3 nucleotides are TGTGCCAGCAGCTCCGATAGGGGAGGCAATGAAAAACTGTTTTTT.

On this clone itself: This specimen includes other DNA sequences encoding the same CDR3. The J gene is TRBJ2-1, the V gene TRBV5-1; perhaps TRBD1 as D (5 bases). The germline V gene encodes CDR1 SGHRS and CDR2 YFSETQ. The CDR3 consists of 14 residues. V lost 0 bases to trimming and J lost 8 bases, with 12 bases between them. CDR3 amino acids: CASSLGQGLDEQFF. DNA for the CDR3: TGCGCCAGCAGCTTGGGGCAGGGCTTGGATGAGCAGTTCTTC.

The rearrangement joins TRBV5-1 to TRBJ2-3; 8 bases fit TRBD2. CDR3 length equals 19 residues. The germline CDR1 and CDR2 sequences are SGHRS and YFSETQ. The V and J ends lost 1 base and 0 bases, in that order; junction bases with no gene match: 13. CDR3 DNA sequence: TGCGCCAGCAGCTTGTCCCGATTGGCGGGGGGAACTAGCACAGATACGCAGTATTTT. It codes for CASSLSRLAGGTSTDTQYF.

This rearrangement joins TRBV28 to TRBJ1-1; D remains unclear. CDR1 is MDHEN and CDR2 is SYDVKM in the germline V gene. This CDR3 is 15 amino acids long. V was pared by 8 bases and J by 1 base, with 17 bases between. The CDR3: CASRRGYSTNTEAFF. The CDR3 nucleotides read TGTGCCAGCCGCCGAGGCTATTCCACGAACACTGAAGCTTTCTTT.

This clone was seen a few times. The CDR3 loop reads CASSQPSTSGYTQYF. The CDR3 DNA sequence: TGTGCCAGCAGTCAGCCCTCCACCAGCGGATATACGCAGTATTTT. The chain recombines TRBV28 with TRBJ2-3, with D perhaps matching TRBD2 (5 bases). Germline values: CDR1 MDHEN, CDR2 SYDVKM. Trimming stripped 5 bases from V and 7 bases from J, with 19 bases between. The CDR3 runs 15 residues.